This is a list of T cell receptor beta chains from one sample in a study of graft-versus-host responses after intestinal transplantation. The method was immunoSEQ multiplex PCR; TCRdb's version includes in-frame clones alone and lacks a portion of them. The sample shows 90,000 to 130,000 clones, about 92% of them seen only once. Antigens of these TCRs are unknown. Sequencing was performed on unstimulated CD8+ T cells sorted from spleen or lymph node cells, taken before transplant. The source of these receptors is a human donor who was the organ donor for an intestinal transplant. Both conserved end residues are part of each CDR3. A D gene is named only where the DNA matches it firmly. Not every row has a clone size; where given, it reads once, few, many or a size class.

D | J | size | V | CDR3 | DNA
NA | TRBJ2-5 | NA | TRBV28 | CASSRLLLRETQYF | TGTGCCAGCAGTCGCCTGCTACTCCGGGAGACCCAGTACTTC
NA | TRBJ1-2 | NA | TRBV6-6 | CASSSAGERDYGYTF | TGTGCCAGCAGTTCGGCCGGGGAGAGGGACTATGGCTACACCTTC
NA | TRBJ2-3 | NA | TRBV7-2 | CASSLETGTDTQYF | TGTGCCAGCAGCTTAGAGACCGGCACAGATACGCAGTATTTT
TRBD1 | TRBJ1-1 | NA | TRBV4-1 | CASSLGTGDHTEAFF | TGCGCCAGCAGCCTAGGGACAGGGGACCACACTGAAGCTTTCTTT
NA | TRBJ1-3 | few | TRBV6-1 | CASSDWQNTIYF | TGTGCCAGCAGTGATTGGCAGAACACCATATATTTT
NA | TRBJ2-5 | once | TRBV2 | CASSEETQYF | TGTGCCAGCAGTGAAGAGACCCAGTACTTC
NA | TRBJ1-3 | NA | TRBV29-1 | CSVYEGNTIYF | TGCAGCGTGTACGAGGGAAACACCATATATTTT
NA | TRBJ1-2 | NA | TRBV5-4 | CASRLSGSRYGYTF | TGTGCCAGCAGACTATCGGGTTCCAGGTATGGCTACACCTTC
NA | TRBJ2-1 | NA | TRBV6-6 | CASSYSDNNEQFF | TGTGCCAGCAGTTATTCAGACAACAATGAGCAGTTCTTC
NA | TRBJ1-1 | NA | TRBV29-1 | CSVAQWTEAFF | TGCAGCGTTGCTCAGTGGACTGAAGCTTTCTTT
NA | TRBJ1-5 | once | TRBV27 | CASSFPGQPQHF | TGTGCCAGCAGTTTTCCCGGCCAGCCCCAGCATTTT
NA | TRBJ2-1 | once | TRBV27 | CASRVGPSSYNEQFF | TGTGCCAGCAGGGTAGGACCATCCTCCTACAATGAGCAGTTCTTC
NA | TRBJ1-5 | NA | TRBV2 | CASSEGQVWSNQPQHF | TGTGCCAGCAGTGAAGGTCAGGTGTGGAGCAATCAGCCCCAGCATTTT
TRBD1 | TRBJ1-5 | NA | TRBV27 | CASSPRGPSNQPQHF | TGTGCCAGCAGTCCCAGGGGGCCGAGCAATCAGCCCCAGCATTTT
TRBD1 | TRBJ2-1 | NA | TRBV6-5 | CASTPTGGAYNEQFF | TGTGCCAGCACTCCAACAGGGGGCGCGTACAATGAGCAGTTCTTC
TRBD1 | TRBJ1-4 | NA | TRBV7-8 | CASSERTGADEKLFF | TGTGCCAGCAGCGAACGGACAGGGGCGGATGAAAAACTGTTTTTT
NA | TRBJ1-2 | NA | TRBV4-1 | CASSADSGQYGGYTF | TGCGCCAGCAGCGCAGACAGTGGACAATACGGAGGCTACACCTTC
NA | TRBJ2-1 | NA | TRBV30 | CAWSVAGNEQFF | TGTGCCTGGAGTGTAGCCGGCAATGAGCAGTTCTTC
NA | TRBJ2-2 | NA | TRBV11-2 | CASSLGSNTGELFF | TGTGCCAGCAGCTTAGGTTCGAACACCGGGGAGCTGTTTTTT
TRBD1 | TRBJ1-1 | NA | TRBV29-1 | CSAWDRDSSAEAFF | TGCAGCGCCTGGGACCGGGACAGTTCGGCTGAAGCTTTCTTT
NA | TRBJ2-7 | NA | TRBV14 | CASSQAGRGWRTYEQYF | TGTGCCAGCAGCCAAGCGGGGAGAGGGTGGCGCACCTACGAGCAGTACTTC
NA | TRBJ1-2 | NA | TRBV28 | CASSSTGTYGYTF | TGTGCCAGCAGTTCAACAGGGACCTATGGCTACACCTTC
TRBD1 | TRBJ2-1 | NA | TRBV11-2 | CASSLAGQGIVPPYNEQFF | TGTGCCAGCAGCTTAGCGGGACAGGGAATCGTTCCCCCCTACAATGAGCAGTTCTTC
NA | TRBJ1-5 | NA | TRBV27 | CASRELYSNQPQHF | TGTGCCAGTAGAGAGTTATATAGCAATCAGCCCCAGCATTTT
NA | TRBJ1-2 | NA | TRBV4-2 | CASSPPSLAYGYTF | TGTGCCAGCAGCCCCCCCAGTTTGGCGTATGGCTACACCTTC
NA | TRBJ2-7 | NA | TRBV5-5 | CASSFTTELAYEQYF | TGTGCCAGCAGCTTCACTACCGAATTGGCCTACGAGCAGTACTTC
TRBD1 | TRBJ1-2 | NA | TRBV5-1 | CASSWTGPRYGYTF | TGCGCCAGCAGCTGGACAGGCCCGAGGTATGGCTACACCTTC
TRBD1 | TRBJ2-3 | NA | TRBV7-3 | CASSLGTGQDTQYF | TGTGCCAGCAGCTTGGGGACAGGTCAAGATACGCAGTATTTT
TRBD1 | TRBJ1-5 | once | TRBV7-9 | CASSPGTGPNQPQHF | TGTGCCAGCAGCCCTGGGACAGGGCCCAATCAGCCCCAGCATTTT
NA | TRBJ2-7 | NA | TRBV4-1 | CASSLIGGDEQYF | TGCGCCAGCAGCTTAATTGGTGGTGACGAGCAGTACTTC
TRBD1 | TRBJ2-7 | NA | TRBV27 | CASRTGRGEQYF | TGTGCCAGCAGGACAGGGAGAGGCGAGCAGTACTTC
NA | TRBJ1-2 | NA | TRBV28 | CASSLLPPYGYTF | TGTGCCAGCAGTTTATTGCCCCCCTATGGCTACACCTTC
TRBD2 | TRBJ2-1 | NA | TRBV4-3 | CASSQDGLAGGPGYNEQFF | TGCGCCAGCAGCCAAGATGGACTAGCGGGAGGGCCGGGCTACAATGAGCAGTTCTTC
NA | TRBJ1-4 | once | TRBV4-1 | CASSQAFGEKLFF | TGCGCCAGCAGCCAAGCGTTCGGTGAAAAACTGTTTTTT
TRBD2 | TRBJ2-7 | NA | TRBV11-2 | CASSLGGGITYEQYF | TGTGCCAGCAGCTTAGGGGGGGGAATTACCTACGAGCAGTACTTC
TRBD1 | TRBJ2-7 | NA | TRBV19 | CASTTTGTYEQYF | TGTGCCAGTACTACGACAGGGACCTACGAGCAGTACTTC
TRBD2 | TRBJ2-7 | NA | TRBV4-2 | CASSQDPGGAFVGTYEQYF | TGTGCCAGCAGCCAAGATCCGGGGGGGGCCTTCGTTGGGACCTACGAGCAGTACTTC
TRBD1 | TRBJ1-3 | NA | TRBV9 | CASSLGQGAGNTIYF | TGTGCCAGCAGCTTGGGACAGGGGGCTGGAAACACCATATATTTT
TRBD1 | TRBJ1-2 | few | TRBV19 | CASSPGTGHYGYTF | TGTGCCAGTAGCCCCGGGACAGGGCACTATGGCTACACCTTC
TRBD1 | TRBJ2-7 | NA | TRBV27 | CASSLRQGAYEQYF | TGTGCCAGCAGTTTGCGACAGGGGGCCTACGAGCAGTACTTC
NA | TRBJ2-3 | NA | TRBV19 | CASSKEVWEYSSTDTQYF | TGTGCCAGTAGTAAAGAGGTTTGGGAGTATTCTAGCACAGATACGCAGTATTTT
TRBD1 | TRBJ2-5 | NA | TRBV28 | CASSFPTYGTVQETQYF | TGTGCCAGCAGTTTCCCCACATATGGGACAGTCCAAGAGACCCAGTACTTC
NA | TRBJ2-1 | NA | TRBV9 | CASALSEGYGDSYNEQFF | TGTGCCAGCGCGCTCTCGGAAGGGTACGGGGACTCCTACAATGAGCAGTTCTTC
NA | TRBJ2-1 | once | TRBV5-6 | CASSFGSDEQFF | TGTGCCAGCAGCTTCGGGAGCGATGAGCAGTTCTTC